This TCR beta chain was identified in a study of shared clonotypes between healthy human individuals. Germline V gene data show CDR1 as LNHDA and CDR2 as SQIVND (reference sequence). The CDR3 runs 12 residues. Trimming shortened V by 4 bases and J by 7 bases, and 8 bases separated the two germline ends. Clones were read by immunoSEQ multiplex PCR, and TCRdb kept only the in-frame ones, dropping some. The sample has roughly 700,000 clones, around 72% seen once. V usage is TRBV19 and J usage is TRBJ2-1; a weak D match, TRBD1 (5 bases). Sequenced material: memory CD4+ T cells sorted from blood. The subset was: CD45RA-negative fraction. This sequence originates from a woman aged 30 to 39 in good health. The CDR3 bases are TGTGCCAGTAGTAAAGACAGTAATGAGCAGTTCTTC. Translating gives CASSKDSNEQFF.